This T cell receptor beta chain was identified in a study of blood T cell repertoires in COVID-19. Across the study: Acute-phase and convalescent COVID-19 samples originated in the United States, Italy and Spain. In each case, the material was cDNA or gDNA derived from T cells, B-cell-depleted T cells, or PBMCs.

Original methodology: Amplification of reference gene primers was used by the study to estimate nucleated cell counts. Repertoires were generated with immunoSEQ multiplex PCR, while TCRdb's copy carries only in-frame clones and drops some. V and J calls and clone size are given by that table; D and trimming were obtained from the DNA. The data contain about 87,000 clones, about 82% of them singletons. CDR1 is MNHEY and CDR2 is SMNVEV in the germline V gene (reference sequence). Trimming cost V 4 bases and J 6 bases, with 11 bases left between them. The CDR3 has 13 residues. The V call is TRBV27, the J call TRBJ2-3; D is ambiguous. Sequenced input: peripheral blood. The TCR was taken from a human donor in a cohort sampled during active COVID-19. The CDR3 loop is CASSSPLPDTQYF. The DNA of the CDR3 is TGTGCCAGCAGTTCCCCCCTTCCGGATACGCAGTATTTT.